The rows below give T cell receptor beta chains drawn from one sample of a study of human T cells and chemical hapten exposure. TCRdb ran MiXCR on the RACE reads and lists one entry per CDR3 protein. The data hold about 80,000 distinct CDR3 sequences, with less than 15% observed a single time. The sample here was whole blood, taken in connection with sensitization to the hapten diphenylcyclopropenone (DPC). The source is a woman in her forties or fifties with alopecia areata. Some clones in this sample may be carry-over from other donors' samples. The CDR3 runs from the conserved cysteine through the conserved F or W. D genes are given only for firm matches. Clone size appears in some rows only: once, few, many, or a class for an expanded clone.

v_call,j_call,d_call,clone_size,cdr3_aa,cdr3_nt
TRBV4-1,TRBJ1-4,-,-,CASSQGGYGGREKLFF,TGCGCCAGCAGCCAAGGGGGGTATGGGGGCAGGGAAAAACTGTTTTTT
TRBV7-9,TRBJ2-7,-,-,CASSSAAAAPSYEQYF,TGTGCCAGCAGCTCCGCCGCCGCGGCCCCCTCCTACGAGCAGTACTTC
TRBV6-4,TRBJ2-2,-,-,CASSDSAGQNTGELFF,TGTGCCAGCAGTGACTCTGCGGGCCAGAACACCGGGGAGCTGTTTTTT
TRBV10-3,TRBJ2-7,-,few,CAISESASYEQYF,TGTGCCATCAGTGAGTCGGCCAGCTACGAGCAGTACTTC
TRBV30,TRBJ1-2,-,-,CAWSRQSSGYTF,TGTGCCTGGAGTAGACAGTCCTCTGGCTACACCTTC
TRBV7-2,TRBJ2-3,-,many,CASSLGSGLGTDTQYF,TGTGCCAGCAGCTTAGGATCGGGACTGGGCACAGATACGCAGTATTTT
TRBV5-6,TRBJ2-5,-,few,CASSPWGAEETQYF,TGTGCCAGCAGCCCGTGGGGAGCGGAAGAGACCCAGTACTTC
TRBV11-2,TRBJ2-7,TRBD2,few,CASSYLGASGNSGQYF,TGTGCCAGCAGCTACCTGGGGGCTAGCGGGAATTCTGGGCAGTACTTC
TRBV12-3/TRBV12-4,TRBJ1-3,TRBD1,many,CASSLSRTGENTIYF,TGTGCCAGCAGTTTATCTCGGACAGGCGAAAACACCATATATTTT
TRBV20-1,TRBJ2-5,-,-,CSATAGATQETQYF,TGCAGTGCCACTGCTGGAGCTACCCAAGAGACCCAGTACTTC
TRBV2,TRBJ2-1,-,few,CASASSLASFISDEQFF,TGTGCCAGCGCCTCGTCCTTAGCGAGCTTCATTTCCGATGAGCAGTTCTTC
TRBV11-2,TRBJ2-3,-,-,CASRATDTQYF,TGTGCCAGCAGAGCTACAGATACGCAGTATTTT
TRBV27,TRBJ1-3,TRBD1,-,CASSFTGTGGNTIYF,TGTGCCAGCAGTTTCACCGGGACAGGGGGAAACACCATATATTTT
TRBV12-3/TRBV12-4,TRBJ2-5,-,few,CASSPRWETQYF,TGTGCCAGCAGCCCCAGGTGGGAGACCCAGTACTTC
TRBV11-2,TRBJ2-1,-,many,CASSLGFADEQFF,TGTGCCAGCAGCTTAGGGTTTGCCGATGAGCAGTTCTTC
TRBV29-1,TRBJ1-1,-,few,CSVLNTEAFF,TGCAGCGTTTTAAACACTGAAGCTTTCTTT
TRBV7-9,TRBJ2-5,TRBD2,few,CASGLADQETQYF,TGTGCCAGCGGACTAGCGGACCAAGAGACCCAGTACTTC
TRBV20-1,TRBJ2-7,-,few,CSARERRGDEQYF,TGCAGTGCTAGAGAGCGGCGGGGCGACGAGCAGTACTTC
TRBV20-1,TRBJ2-1,-,-,CSAYRVSEQFF,TGCAGTGCCTATAGGGTATCTGAGCAGTTCTTC
TRBV20-1,TRBJ2-7,TRBD2,many,CSAGEAGVWEQYF,TGCAGTGCCGGAGAGGCGGGAGTCTGGGAGCAGTACTTC
TRBV10-2,TRBJ2-7,TRBD2,-,CASRTGGGFDEQYF,TGCGCCAGCAGAACGGGCGGGGGGTTCGACGAGCAGTACTTC
TRBV5-4,TRBJ1-2,-,few,CASSFKMTENYGYTF,TGTGCCAGCAGCTTCAAGATGACAGAAAACTATGGCTACACCTTC
TRBV11-2,TRBJ2-7,-,many,CASSLLESYEQYF,TGTGCCAGCAGCTTGCTTGAGTCCTACGAGCAGTACTTC
TRBV6-2/TRBV6-3,TRBJ1-5,-,-,CASSRGSGSNQPQHF,TGTGCCAGCAGTCGGGGATCTGGGAGCAATCAGCCCCAGCATTTT
TRBV20-1,TRBJ2-1,TRBD1,medium-sized,CSAEQGAGGSEQFF,TGCAGTGCCGAACAGGGGGCTGGGGGAAGTGAGCAGTTCTTC
TRBV9,TRBJ2-3,TRBD1,few,CASSVAYRGYNPSTDTQYF,TGTGCCAGCAGCGTAGCGTACAGGGGGTACAACCCTAGCACAGATACGCAGTATTTT
TRBV2,TRBJ1-5,TRBD1,few,CASSDRAPNQPQHF,TGTGCCAGCAGCGACAGGGCCCCCAATCAGCCCCAGCATTTT